The 32 T cell receptor beta chains below all came from one sample that was sequenced in a study of cytomegalovirus exposure and HLA in healthy donors. The PCR was carried out with 60 Vbeta primers and 13 Jbeta primers. This table comes from immunoSEQ multiplex PCR, and its TCRdb copy is limited to in-frame clones, with some not included. The data hold fewer than 250,000 clones, with around 82% observed a single time. The sequencing input was PBMCs. Receptor source: a man between 40 and 49 years old in good health and CMV-seropositive.

The gene calls are TRBV5-4 and TRBJ1-1, with 8 nucleotides matching TRBD1. The CDR3 extends over 15 amino acids. CDR1 is SGHNT and CDR2 is YYREEE in the germline V gene (reference sequence). The V gene end was trimmed by 5 bases and the J gene end by 7 bases; junction bases not matched to a gene: 13. CDR3 DNA: TGTGCCAGCAGGGCCGGGACAGGAGGATTGGGTGAAGCTTTCTTT. Protein product: CASRAGTGGLGEAFF.

V and J are TRBV5-1 and TRBJ1-1, with D tentatively TRBD1 (5 bases). Trimming removed 1 base from V and 0 bases from J, with 16 bases in between. Germline values: CDR1 SGHRS, CDR2 YFSETQ. This CDR3 is built from 17 residues. CDR3 coding DNA: TGCGCCAGCAGCTTGAATGGCAGGGTCCTTGTGAACACTGAAGCTTTCTTT. Residues: CASSLNGRVLVNTEAFF.

J is TRBJ1-2 and V is TRBV5-6, with 9 bases matching TRBD1. There are 15 residues in the CDR3. V lost 4 bases, J lost 4 bases, and 8 bases stayed unmatched. The germline V gene encodes CDR1 SGHDT and CDR2 YYEEEE. The CDR3 region has the DNA TGTGCCAGCAGCCTGGGGCCGGGACAGGGCTATGGCTACACCTTC. It specifies CASSLGPGQGYGYTF.

The chain combines TRBV10-3 with TRBJ1-1; maybe TRBD1 (5 bases). The germline gives CDR1 ENHRY, CDR2 SYGVKD. The ends were cut back, 6 bases at V and 5 bases at J, with 16 bases in the middle. This CDR3 is 14 amino acids long. This chain's CDR3 is CAISPTGGDTEAFF. CDR3 nucleotide sequence: TGTGCCATCAGCCCTACGGGGGGGGATACTGAAGCTTTCTTT.

The genes are TRBV30 and TRBJ1-1; D is unresolved. Trimming cost V 5 bases and J 5 bases, with 15 bases left between them. The CDR3 has 13 residues. Germline CDR1 is GTSNPN and CDR2 is SVGIG (reference sequence). For the CDR3, the DNA is TGTGCCTGGCGTAGGTGGGAGGGTACTGAAGCTTTCTTT. It specifies CAWRRWEGTEAFF.

The chain employs TRBV10-2 and TRBJ2-7; D is perhaps TRBD1 (5 bases). The CDR3 is 14 amino acids. Germline CDR1 WSHSY, CDR2 SAAADI. V lost 8 bases and J 3 bases, leaving 17 bases between the germline ends. CDR3 residues: CASLDRIGYYEQYF. The CDR3 bases are TGCGCCAGCCTTGACAGAATAGGGTACTACGAGCAGTACTTC.

V usage is TRBV5-1 and J usage is TRBJ1-1; D call uncertain. V was clipped by 0 bases and J by 0 bases, with 24 bases between them. CDR3 length equals 20 residues. CDR1 and CDR2 (germline): SGHRS, YFSETQ. The CDR3 loop is CASSLGAAGSAAPMNTEAFF. The CDR3 DNA is TGCGCCAGCAGCTTGGGGGCAGCAGGTTCTGCCGCCCCCATGAACACTGAAGCTTTCTTT.

The rearrangement links TRBV6-6 to TRBJ1-1, with a weak D call TRBD1 (5 bases). V shed 4 bases and J shed 5 bases, with 14 bases lying between them. CDR1 is MNHNY, CDR2 SVGAGI, per germline (reference sequence). The CDR3 covers 14 residues. CDR3 sequence: CASSSKTVGTEAFF. The CDR3 DNA reads as TGTGCCAGCAGTTCAAAGACAGTTGGGACTGAAGCTTTCTTT.

The chain links TRBV11-2 to TRBJ2-5, with 10 bases aligning to TRBD1. The J call may be in error: the DNA end matches TRBJ2-7 better. The CDR3 spans 15 residues. Looked up from germline, CDR1 is SGHAT and CDR2 is FQNNGV. CDR3 in amino acids: CASSASGQGPYEQYF. CDR3 DNA: TGTGCCAGCAGCGCCTCGGGACAGGGGCCCTACGAGCAGTACTTC.

The chain links TRBV6-1 to TRBJ2-7; possible D gene TRBD1, 6 bases. The V end lost 6 bases, the J end lost 0 bases, and 12 bases lay between the germline ends. This CDR3 is built from 14 residues. In germline, CDR1 is MNHNS, CDR2 SASEGT. The CDR3 loop reads CASRRQDSSYEQYF. DNA of the CDR3: TGTGCCAGCAGGAGACAGGATAGCTCCTACGAGCAGTACTTC.

J is TRBJ1-1 and V is TRBV27; the D is unclear. Germline V gives CDR1 MNHEY, CDR2 SMNVEV (reference sequence). The CDR3 has 15 amino acids. V dropped 6 bases and J dropped 0 bases, with 14 bases sitting between them. For the CDR3, the DNA is TGTGCCAGCAGCCGGAGCGGGTCGATGAACACTGAAGCTTTCTTT. It encodes CASSRSGSMNTEAFF.

This clone was counted a few times. The chain has TRBV6-5 and TRBJ2-2, with D tentatively TRBD2 (6 bases). CDR1 and CDR2 from the germline V gene are MNHEY and SVGAGI. The CDR3 spans 15 residues. V was clipped by 2 bases and J by 3 bases, with 10 bases between them. CDR3 sequence: CASSYRRGYTGELFF. The CDR3 region has the DNA TGTGCCAGCAGTTACCGGAGGGGATACACCGGGGAGCTGTTTTTT.

The rearrangement links TRBV9 to TRBJ2-7, with 8 bases aligning to TRBD2. The germline V gene encodes CDR1 SGDLS and CDR2 YYNGEE. The V and J ends lost 0 bases and 5 bases, in that order; junction bases with no gene match: 7. The length of the CDR3 is 15 residues. CDR3 sequence (DNA): TGTGCCAGCAGCGTAGAAGGTAGCGGGATGGACGAGCAGTACTTC. Residues: CASSVEGSGMDEQYF.

The chain employs TRBV11-1 and TRBJ2-2, with 8 bases aligning to TRBD2. CDR3 length equals 15 residues. V shed 5 bases and J 0 bases; nucleotides not matched to a gene: 2. Germline CDR1 is SGHAT and CDR2 is FQDESV (reference sequence). The CDR3 nucleotides are TGTGCCAGCAGCCAACTAGCGGCGAACACCGGGGAGCTGTTTTTT. It yields the protein CASSQLAANTGELFF.

Concerning this clone: Additional DNA sequences in this sample encode the identical CDR3. The CDR3 DNA reads TGTGCCAGCAGTCACCCGGGACTAGCATCCTACAATGAGCAGTTCTTC. Its translation is CASSHPGLASYNEQFF. The gene calls are TRBV11-2 and TRBJ2-1, with 9 bases lining up with TRBD2. The J segment lost 1 base and the V segment lost 6 bases, leaving 7 bases of the junction unmatched. CDR3 length equals 16 residues. The germline CDR1 and CDR2 sequences are SGHAT and FQNNGV.

The chain couples TRBV6-1 to TRBJ2-2; the match to TRBD2 covers 11 bases. Germline V gene data show CDR1 as MNHNS and CDR2 as SASEGT. With V trimmed by 8 bases and J by 6 bases, 5 bases remained unmatched. The CDR3 length is 14 residues. The CDR3 region is CASWTSGWSGELFF. The CDR3 nucleotides are TGTGCCAGCTGGACTAGCGGGTGGTCCGGGGAGCTGTTTTTT.

The V gene is TRBV5-4, the J gene TRBJ2-1, with no clear D. CDR1 is SGHNT, CDR2 YYREEE, per germline (reference sequence). This CDR3 has 15 amino acids. The germline V and J ends were trimmed by 0 bases and 2 bases, with 9 bases remaining between them. CDR3 in DNA: TGTGCCAGCAGCTTGGCCGGGTCCACCTACAATGAGCAGTTCTTC. It translates to CASSLAGSTYNEQFF.

This clone showed up just a few times. The chain couples TRBV19 to TRBJ1-5, with D perhaps TRBD1 (5 bases). The CDR3 length is 17 residues. Trimming removed 5 bases from V and 1 base from J, with 18 bases in between. The germline CDR1 and CDR2 sequences are LNHDA and SQIVND (reference sequence). CDR3 bases: TGTGCCAGTAGTGTAAAATCAGGGAGGGGAAGCAATCAGCCCCAGCATTTT. It yields the protein CASSVKSGRGSNQPQHF.

The rearrangement links TRBV5-4 to TRBJ2-3, with TRBD2 as a possible D gene (7 bases). This CDR3 is 15 amino acids long. Trimming removed 5 bases at V and 1 base at J, with 14 bases between. CDR1 and CDR2 (germline): SGHNT, YYREEE (reference sequence). Written as DNA, the CDR3 is TGTGCCAGCAGAAGGGGGGGAATAGGCACAGATACGCAGTATTTT. This sequence encodes CASRRGGIGTDTQYF.

This chain connects TRBV27 to TRBJ1-2; D remains ambiguous. The germline V gene has CDR1 MNHEY and CDR2 SMNVEV (reference sequence). The V and J ends lost 0 bases and 5 bases respectively, with 10 bases between them. The CDR3 has 14 residues. The CDR3, as DNA: TGTGCCAGCAGTTTATCTCTGGCGGGGTATGGCTACACCTTC. It encodes CASSLSLAGYGYTF.

This clone was detected once. The chain carries TRBV10-3 and TRBJ2-7, with D possibly being TRBD1 (5 bases). Trimming took off 1 base at V and 6 bases at J, with 13 bases between the two ends. This CDR3 has 14 amino acids. From germline, CDR1 is ENHRY and CDR2 SYGVKD. This CDR3 reads CAISELGDLTEQYF. DNA of the CDR3: TGTGCCATCAGTGAGTTAGGGGATCTCACCGAGCAGTACTTC.

V is TRBV6-5 and J is TRBJ1-1, with D perhaps TRBD1 (6 bases). Germline lookup yields CDR1 MNHEY and CDR2 SVGAGI. The germline V and J ends were trimmed by 5 bases and 3 bases, with 13 bases remaining between them. The CDR3 has 14 residues. The CDR3 protein is CASSEQGGDTEAFF. The CDR3 nucleotides are TGTGCCAGCAGTGAACAGGGAGGGGACACTGAAGCTTTCTTT.

V gene TRBV5-6 combines with J gene TRBJ1-1; a weak D match, TRBD1 (6 bases). This CDR3 contains 14 residues. Germline loops: CDR1 SGHDT, CDR2 YYEEEE. The germline V and J ends were trimmed by 5 bases and 1 base, with 12 bases remaining between them. The CDR3 region is CASRFDRPNTEAFF. CDR3 DNA: TGTGCCAGCAGATTCGACAGGCCGAACACTGAAGCTTTCTTT.

The rearrangement links TRBV27 to TRBJ1-2; a weak D match, TRBD1 (5 bases). The CDR3 length is 11 residues. The germline V and J ends were trimmed by 4 bases and 7 bases, with 7 bases remaining between them. Looked up from germline, CDR1 is MNHEY and CDR2 is SMNVEV (reference sequence). CDR3 region: CASSSGGGYTF. DNA of the CDR3: TGTGCCAGCAGTTCCGGGGGTGGCTACACCTTC.

This clone was recorded once. CDR3 residues: CASSLAGGSTDTQYF. The CDR3, as DNA: TGTGCCAGCAGCTTAGCGGGAGGCAGCACAGATACGCAGTATTTT. The rearrangement joins TRBV7-6 to TRBJ2-3; a weak D match, TRBD2 (6 bases). This CDR3 spans 15 amino acids. Trimming cost V 0 bases and J 0 bases, with 7 bases left between them. The germline CDR1 and CDR2 sequences are SGHVS and FNYEAQ.

This chain uses TRBV29-1 with TRBJ2-5; D is possibly TRBD2 (7 bases). Trimming pared 5 bases from V and 5 bases from J, leaving 12 bases between. The CDR3 is 12 amino acids. The germline V gene has CDR1 SQVTM and CDR2 ANQGSEA. The CDR3 bases are TGCAGCGTTTTAAGGGGGGGCGAGACCCAGTACTTC. This sequence encodes CSVLRGGETQYF.

On this clone: The identical CDR3 is also encoded by other nucleotide sequences in the sample. The chain joins TRBV27 to TRBJ2-3; a possible D gene is TRBD2 (6 bases). The germline V gene encodes CDR1 MNHEY and CDR2 SMNVEV (reference sequence). With 6 bases removed from V and 3 bases from J, the gap between germline ends came to 16 bases. The CDR3 is 15 residues long. CDR3 amino acids: CASSLGDSRTDTQYF. As DNA, the CDR3 is TGTGCCAGCAGCCTGGGGGACTCGCGAACAGATACGCAGTATTTT.

This clone has only one observation. The chain recombines TRBV6-1 with TRBJ2-5, with 7 nucleotides matching TRBD2. CDR3 length equals 19 residues. Trimming cost V 0 bases and J 5 bases; bases outside gene matches: 18. Germline loops: CDR1 MNHNS, CDR2 SASEGT. In DNA, the CDR3 is TGTGCCAGCAGTGAAGCGCAGCCTGCCGGGGAGGGATCGTGGGAGACCCAGTACTTC. Protein sequence: CASSEAQPAGEGSWETQYF.

This rearrangement joins TRBV6-1 to TRBJ1-5; no clear D. V lost 4 bases, J lost 4 bases, and 20 bases lay in between. Germline V lookup: CDR1 MNHNS, CDR2 SASEGT. This CDR3 comprises 17 residues. The CDR3 bases are TGTGCCAGCAGTGTCCCCGGGTCCCCCCGTGGGAATCAGCCCCAGCATTTT. Its translation is CASSVPGSPRGNQPQHF.

V gene TRBV19 combines with J gene TRBJ2-3, with 10 positions matching TRBD2. From germline, CDR1 is LNHDA and CDR2 SQIVND (reference sequence). This CDR3 has 16 residues. V trimming: 5 bases; J trimming: 2 bases; junction bases outside the gene matches: 7. The CDR3 here is CASSPGLAFPTDTQYF. DNA for the CDR3: TGTGCCAGTAGTCCGGGACTAGCGTTTCCCACAGATACGCAGTATTTT. Combining the CDR3 with reference TRBV19 and TRBJ2-3 gives the whole variable domain DGGITQSPKYLFRKEGQNVTLSCEQNLNHDAMYWYRQDPGQGLRLIYYSQIVNDFQKGDIAEGYSVSREKKESFPLTVTSAQKNPTAFYLCASSPGLAFPTDTQYFGPGTRLTVL.

The V and J genes are TRBV5-4 and TRBJ1-2; TRBD1 matches 7 bases. The germline V gene encodes CDR1 SGHNT and CDR2 YYREEE (reference sequence). CDR3 length: 15 residues. With 0 bases clipped from V and 6 bases from J, the junction kept 8 bases outside the gene matches. DNA of the CDR3: TGTGCCAGCAGCTTGGATTTACAGGGACAGAATGGCTACACCTTC. Translation gives CASSLDLQGQNGYTF.

This clone is a singleton in its sample. The chain joins TRBV29-1 to TRBJ2-1; D uncertain. Germline V CDR1 and CDR2: SQVTM, ANQGSEA. This CDR3 spans 16 amino acids. V was cut by 6 bases and J by 1 base, with 19 bases left in between. The CDR3, as DNA: TGCAGCGTAGTCCCCGGTTCTACCTCTTCCTACAATGAGCAGTTCTTC. The encoded protein is CSVVPGSTSSYNEQFF.